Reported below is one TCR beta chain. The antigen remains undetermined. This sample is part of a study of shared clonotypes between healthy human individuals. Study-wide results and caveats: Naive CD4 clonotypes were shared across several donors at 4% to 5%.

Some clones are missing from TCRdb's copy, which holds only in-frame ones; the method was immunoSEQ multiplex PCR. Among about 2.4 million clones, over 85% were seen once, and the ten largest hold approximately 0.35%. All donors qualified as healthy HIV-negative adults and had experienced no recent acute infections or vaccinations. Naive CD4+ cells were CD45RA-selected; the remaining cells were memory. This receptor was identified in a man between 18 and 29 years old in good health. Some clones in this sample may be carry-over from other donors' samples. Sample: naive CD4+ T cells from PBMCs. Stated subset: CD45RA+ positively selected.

CDR3 in amino acids: CASSPRASWGGGETQYF. The CDR3 bases are TGTGCCAGCAGCCCAAGGGCTTCGTGGGGAGGCGGGGAGACCCAGTACTTC. This chain links TRBV9 with TRBJ2-5; the D gene is possibly TRBD2 (6 bases). Per the germline V gene, CDR1 is SGDLS and CDR2 is YYNGEE. The V end was cut by 4 bases, the J end by 5 bases, with 24 bases between. This CDR3 has 17 residues.